The present entry profiles one T cell receptor beta chain with its context. No antigen is known for it. TCRdb independently ran MiXCR on the 5' RACE reads; one entry per CDR3 protein. The repertoire includes more than 80,000 distinct CDR3 sequences, around an eighth of them detected once, and more than 25% sits in the top ten. The CDR3 contains 13 residues. V lost 7 bases and J lost 7, with 14 bases in between. This sample is part of a study of T-cell memory formation after mild COVID-19. At the level of the study: Across donors, TCR clusters were largely donor specific. Study outcomes and limitations: Some clones that responded turned up in pre-infection memory, which suggests that cross-reactive memory joined in. Nothing showed for sure that second-wave clones peaking on day 37 were SARS-CoV-2 specific. Of the contracting clones, CD4+ ones lay mainly in CM and EM, and CD8+ ones in EMRA.

The sample taken for sequencing was PBMCs or a T cell subset sorted from them (not recorded which). The chain combines TRBV12-3 or TRBV12-4 with TRBJ1-3, with unresolved D. This TCR was recovered from an adult woman who had mild COVID-19 (a few samples of this study predate the infection). Cell type and time point are not known. The chain's CDR3 is CASTTPPGNTIYF. In DNA, the CDR3 is TGTGCCAGCACCACCCCTCCCGGGAACACCATATATTTT.